The 25 T cell receptor beta chains reported below all come from one sample, sequenced in a study of T cells after posttransplantation cyclophosphamide. Data came from immunoSEQ multiplex PCR; TCRdb stores just in-frame clones and leaves some out. The sample has tens of thousands of clones, none seen only once. A marrow graft followed busulfan-fludarabine conditioning, with cyclophosphamide on days +3 and +4. The sequenced sample was PBMCs, obtained after allogeneic stem cell transplant with posttransplant cyclophosphamide. All receptors derive from a young adult male patient who received an allogeneic stem cell transplant from a related donor, was CMV-positive, and had no GVHD. Some T cells may be supplied by the graft donor.

The sample holds a few counts of this clone. The CDR3 DNA reads as TGTGCCAGCAGCTTTCCGGGACAGCCGAACCAAGAGACCCAGTACTTC. This gives the protein CASSFPGQPNQETQYF. The chain carries TRBV7-2 and TRBJ2-5, with 7 nucleotides matching TRBD1. CDR1 and CDR2 from the germline V gene are SGHTA and FQGNSA. This CDR3 is 16 amino acids long. V dropped 3 bases and J dropped 0; count of bases not matched to a gene: 7. The full variable domain, completed using reference TRBV7-2 and TRBJ2-5, is GAGVSQSPSNKVTEKGKDVELRCDPISGHTALYWYRQSLGQGLEFLIYFQGNSAPDKSGLPSDRFSAERTGGSVSTLTIQRTQQEDSAVYLCASSFPGQPNQETQYFGPGTRLLVL.

This clone has at least ten counts. This chain joins TRBV4-1 and TRBJ2-1; 7 positions match TRBD1. This CDR3 comprises 13 residues. Germline values: CDR1 MGHRA, CDR2 YSYEKL. V lost 3 bases, J lost 6 bases, and 2 bases stayed unmatched. CDR3 nucleotides: TGCGCCAGCAGCCATCAGGGGGTCAATGAGCAGTTCTTC. Translating gives CASSHQGVNEQFF.

This clone was counted at least ten times. The V and J genes are TRBV15 and TRBJ1-2; 10 nucleotides align to TRBD1. After removal of 7 bases from V and 0 bases from J, the junction contained 8 bases not matched to a gene. Germline V lookup: CDR1 LNHNV, CDR2 YYDKDF (reference sequence). This CDR3 is 16 amino acids long. The CDR3 DNA is TGTGCCACCACCAGCGACAGGGGGCTACCTAACTATGGCTACACCTTC. It yields the protein CATTSDRGLPNYGYTF.

This clone was counted at least ten times. The chain has TRBV7-2 and TRBJ1-4; D not resolved. This CDR3 is 18 amino acids long. The V gene lost 5 bases and the J gene lost 5 bases, with 24 bases spanning the gap. Germline-derived CDR1 and CDR2 are SGHTA and FQGNSA. The CDR3, as DNA: TGTGCCAGCAGCCGTGCAAGGGCAATATCATCGGGGAATGAAAAACTGTTTTTT. Its protein is CASSRARAISSGNEKLFF. Full variable domain (remainder filled in from reference TRBV7-2 and TRBJ1-4): GAGVSQSPSNKVTEKGKDVELRCDPISGHTALYWYRQSLGQGLEFLIYFQGNSAPDKSGLPSDRFSAERTGGSVSTLTIQRTQQEDSAVYLCASSRARAISSGNEKLFFGSGTQLSVL.

Relative to its sample, this clone is medium-sized (0.01 to 0.1%). This chain links TRBV9 with TRBJ1-5, with TRBD1 matching over 7 bases. V shed 0 bases, J shed 6 bases, and the junction held 3 bases outside the gene matches. The CDR3 sequence is 14 residues long. The germline V gene has CDR1 SGDLS and CDR2 YYNGEE. CDR3 bases: TGTGCCAGCAGCGTAGGGCCAGGGGGTCAGCCCCAGCATTTT. Its protein is CASSVGPGGQPQHF.

This clone was counted many times. This chain uses TRBV28 with TRBJ1-1; TRBD1 aligns across 12 bases. J was trimmed by 1 base and V by 6 bases; bases with no gene match: 6. The CDR3 covers 16 residues. Germline V lookup: CDR1 MDHEN, CDR2 SYDVKM. The CDR3 sequence: CASSPGQGAWNTEAFF. The CDR3 DNA reads TGTGCCAGCAGCCCGGGACAGGGGGCGTGGAACACTGAAGCTTTCTTT.

The sample holds many counts of this clone. J is TRBJ1-2 and V is TRBV7-2, with 7 bases fitting TRBD1. Germline values: CDR1 SGHTA, CDR2 FQGNSA. The CDR3 consists of 16 residues. Trimming removed 4 bases from V and 4 bases from J; junction bases left unmatched: 12. This chain's CDR3 is CASSSSPLQGLYGYTF. The CDR3 DNA is TGTGCCAGCAGCTCCTCCCCACTACAGGGGCTCTATGGCTACACCTTC.

This clone was observed at least ten times. The chain is built from TRBV10-3 and TRBJ2-2; tentative D call: TRBD1 (6 bases). The CDR3 runs 16 residues. The V end lost 0 bases, the J end lost 0 bases, and 8 bases lay between the germline ends. Germline V lookup: CDR1 ENHRY, CDR2 SYGVKD. For the CDR3, the DNA is TGTGCCATCAGTGAGTCGGCAGGGGCGAACACCGGGGAGCTGTTTTTT. Amino acids: CAISESAGANTGELFF.

This clone came up many times. The V and J genes are TRBV6-5 and TRBJ2-7, with 9 bases fitting TRBD1. This CDR3 contains 14 residues. Germline V gene lookup returns CDR1 MNHEY and CDR2 SVGAGI. V lost 5 bases and J lost 6; bases outside the gene matches: 8. This CDR3 reads CASSTGTGIFEQYF. The CDR3 bases are TGTGCCAGCAGTACGGGGACAGGGATTTTCGAGCAGTACTTC.

This clone was observed at least ten times. The rearrangement links TRBV10-3 to TRBJ2-7; 11 bases match TRBD2. Unmatched junction bases numbered 6, after V lost 0 bases and J lost 5 bases. Germline CDR1 reads ENHRY; CDR2 reads SYGVKD. The CDR3 totals 16 residues. The DNA for the CDR3 is TGTGCCATCAGTGAGTCGATCCTAGCGGGGGGTAACGAGCAGTACTTC. Protein: CAISESILAGGNEQYF.

In its sample, this clone was seen many times. V gene TRBV6-1 combines with J gene TRBJ2-7; TRBD1 aligns across 9 bases. This CDR3 has 15 amino acids. The V gene end was trimmed by 8 bases and the J gene end by 3 bases; junction bases not matched to a gene: 11. CDR1 and CDR2 from the germline V gene are MNHNS and SASEGT. Here the CDR3 reads CASLPNTGGGYEQYF. Written as DNA, the CDR3 is TGTGCCAGCCTCCCCAACACAGGGGGCGGCTACGAGCAGTACTTC.

This clone was picked up many times. V and J are TRBV27 and TRBJ1-5; 10 bases align to TRBD1. This CDR3 is built from 14 residues. Germline V gene data show CDR1 as MNHEY and CDR2 as SMNVEV (reference sequence). Losses at the gene ends were 5 bases for V and 7 bases for J; bases not matched to a gene: 5. Written as DNA, the CDR3 is TGTGCCAGCAGTCTCGGGACAGGGGAACAGCCCCAGCATTTT. It encodes CASSLGTGEQPQHF.

This clone was seen ten or more times. In DNA, the CDR3 is TGTGCCAGCAGTTTAGCCAGGGGGCAAGAAAAACTGTTTTTT. This gives the protein CASSLARGQEKLFF. The chain employs TRBV27 and TRBJ1-4, with 8 nucleotides matching TRBD1. The V gene's germline CDR1 is MNHEY and CDR2 SMNVEV (reference sequence). This CDR3 contains 14 residues. Trimming removed 2 bases from V and 8 bases from J; junction bases left unmatched: 4. Complete variable domain (other parts from reference TRBV27 and TRBJ1-4): EAQVTQNPRYLITVTGKKLTVTCSQNMNHEYMSWYRQDPGLGLRQIYYSMNVEVTDKGDVPEGYKVSRKEKRNFPLILESPSPNQTSLYFCASSLARGQEKLFFGSGTQLSVL.

This clone was seen ten or more times. The CDR3 protein is CASSLGQGAFNEQFF. As DNA, the CDR3 is TGTGCCAGCAGCTTGGGACAGGGGGCGTTCAATGAGCAGTTCTTC. This chain connects TRBV27 to TRBJ2-1, with 12 nucleotides matching TRBD1. The CDR3 extends over 15 amino acids. Trimming at V came to 6 bases and at J to 6 bases, leaving 6 bases not matched to a gene. Looked up from germline, CDR1 is MNHEY and CDR2 is SMNVEV (reference sequence).

This clone was detected ten times or more. V gene TRBV11-2 combines with J gene TRBJ1-4, with TRBD1 matching 7 bases. There are 15 residues in the CDR3. Germline V gene data show CDR1 as SGHAT and CDR2 as FQNNGV. Trimming cost V 5 bases and J 8 bases; bases outside gene matches: 11. CDR3 region: CASSRTPGGQEKLFF. In nucleotides, the CDR3 is TGTGCCAGCAGCCGAACCCCAGGGGGTCAGGAAAAACTGTTTTTT.

At least ten counts were recorded for this clone. J is TRBJ2-3 and V is TRBV27; possibly TRBD2 for D (5 bases). Germline CDR1 MNHEY, CDR2 SMNVEV (reference sequence). Deletions cut 6 bases from V and 1 base from J, with 14 bases between. The CDR3 is 15 amino acids. The CDR3 DNA is TGTGCCAGCAGGCGCAAGATCGGGGGCACAGATACGCAGTATTTT. Protein: CASRRKIGGTDTQYF.

This clone occurred many times. The chain carries TRBV29-1 and TRBJ2-7; D ambiguous. Germline lookup yields CDR1 SQVTM and CDR2 ANQGSEA. The CDR3 consists of 13 residues. V was shortened by 4 bases and J by 5 bases, with 15 bases between the two germline ends. CDR3 region: CSVVGRQVNEQYF. The CDR3 nucleotides are TGCAGCGTTGTCGGCCGGCAGGTGAACGAGCAGTACTTC.

In its sample, this clone was seen many times. V gene TRBV30 combines with J gene TRBJ2-7; weak D call: TRBD2 (5 bases). The CDR3 is 13 residues long. V lost 4 bases and J lost 0, with 10 bases in between. The germline CDR1 and CDR2 sequences are GTSNPN and SVGIG (reference sequence). CDR3 sequence reads: CAWNGIHSYEQYF. In DNA form, the CDR3 reads TGTGCCTGGAACGGGATTCACTCCTACGAGCAGTACTTC.

This clone was counted ten times or more. V usage is TRBV5-5 and J usage is TRBJ1-1, with a weak D call TRBD1 (6 bases). CDR3 length: 17 residues. Trimming shortened V by 0 bases and J by 0 bases, and 15 bases separated the two germline ends. Germline values: CDR1 SGHKS, CDR2 YYEKEE (reference sequence). This CDR3 is CASSLVPAGAMNTEAFF. CDR3 nucleotides: TGTGCCAGCAGCTTGGTCCCGGCAGGGGCCATGAACACTGAAGCTTTCTTT.

Ten or more counts support this clone. The CDR3 DNA reads TGTGCCACCCGGGCAGGGGGAGGCGAGCAGTACTTC. Translation: CATRAGGGEQYF. The chain has TRBV28 and TRBJ2-7, with D possibly matching TRBD1 (7 bases). The CDR3 runs 12 residues. CDR1 and CDR2 from the germline V gene are MDHEN and SYDVKM. The V and J ends lost 10 bases and 6 bases respectively, with 16 bases between them. Supplemented by reference TRBV28 and TRBJ2-7, the full variable domain reads DVKVTQSSRYLVKRTGEKVFLECVQDMDHENMFWYRQDPGLGLRLIYFSYDVKMKEKGDIPEGYSVSREKKERFSLILESASTNQTSMYLCATRAGGGEQYFGPGTRLTVT.

In this sample, this clone turned up many times. The chain has TRBV27 and TRBJ2-7, with TRBD2 matching over 10 bases. V lost 2 bases, J lost 7 bases, and 2 bases stayed unmatched. This CDR3 region has 13 residues. Germline V gene lookup returns CDR1 MNHEY and CDR2 SMNVEV (reference sequence). The CDR3 here is CASSLSGRGEQYF. CDR3 coding DNA: TGTGCCAGCAGTTTAAGCGGGAGGGGGGAGCAGTACTTC.

The genes are TRBV14 and TRBJ2-5, with 8 bases aligning to TRBD1. The DNA matches TRBJ2-7 better at its end, which makes the J call doubtful. The CDR3 has 15 residues. Germline CDR1 SGHDN, CDR2 FVKESK. DNA of the CDR3: TGTGCCAGCAGCCAAGATCACAGGGGGTTGTACGAGCAGTACTTC. Protein: CASSQDHRGLYEQYF.

Many counts were recorded for this clone. The V and J genes are TRBV25-1 and TRBJ2-2; TRBD1 matches 11 bases. Germline assignment: CDR1 MGHDK and CDR2 SYGVNS. The CDR3 loop spans 17 amino acids. Germline trimming cut 6 bases from V and 0 bases from J; bases unmatched to any gene: 6. The chain's CDR3 is CASSSDRGRANTGELFF. The CDR3 DNA reads as TGTGCCAGCAGCTCGGACAGGGGGCGAGCGAACACCGGGGAGCTGTTTTTT.

At least ten counts were recorded for this clone. The chain has TRBV2 and TRBJ1-1; 7 positions agree with TRBD1. The CDR3 length is 14 residues. Per the germline V gene, CDR1 is SNHLY and CDR2 is FYNNEI. Trimming at V came to 6 bases and at J to 4 bases, leaving 8 bases not matched to a gene. The CDR3 DNA follows: TGTGCCAGCAGAGTAGGGGGCAGGGGCACTGAAGCTTTCTTT. The encoded protein is CASRVGGRGTEAFF.

This clone was counted ten times or more. V usage is TRBV27 and J usage is TRBJ2-5; perhaps TRBD2 as D (7 bases). Trimming removed 6 bases at V and 4 bases at J, with 21 bases between. This CDR3 comprises 16 residues. Germline V lookup: CDR1 MNHEY, CDR2 SMNVEV (reference sequence). The CDR3 loop reads CASSPIGTNRVETQYF. Written as DNA, the CDR3 is TGTGCCAGCAGCCCCATCGGGACTAACAGGGTAGAGACCCAGTACTTC.